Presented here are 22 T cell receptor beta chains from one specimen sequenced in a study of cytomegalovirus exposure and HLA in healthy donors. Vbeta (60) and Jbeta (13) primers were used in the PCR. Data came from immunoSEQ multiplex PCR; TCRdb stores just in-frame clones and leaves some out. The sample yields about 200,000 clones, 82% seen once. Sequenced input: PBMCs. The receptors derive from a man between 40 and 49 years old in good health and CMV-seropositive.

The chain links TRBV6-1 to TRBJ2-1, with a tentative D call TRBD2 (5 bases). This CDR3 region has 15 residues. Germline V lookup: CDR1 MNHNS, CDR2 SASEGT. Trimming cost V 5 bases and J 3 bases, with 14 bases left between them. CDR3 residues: CASSPRKGGYNEQFF. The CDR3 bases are TGTGCCAGCAGTCCCCGAAAAGGAGGCTACAATGAGCAGTTCTTC.

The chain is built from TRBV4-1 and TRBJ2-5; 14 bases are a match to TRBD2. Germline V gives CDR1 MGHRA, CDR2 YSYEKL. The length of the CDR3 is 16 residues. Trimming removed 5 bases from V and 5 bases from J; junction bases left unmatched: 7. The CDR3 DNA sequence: TGCGCCAGCAGCTACCTGACTAGCGGGAGGGCCGAGACCCAGTACTTC. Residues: CASSYLTSGRAETQYF.

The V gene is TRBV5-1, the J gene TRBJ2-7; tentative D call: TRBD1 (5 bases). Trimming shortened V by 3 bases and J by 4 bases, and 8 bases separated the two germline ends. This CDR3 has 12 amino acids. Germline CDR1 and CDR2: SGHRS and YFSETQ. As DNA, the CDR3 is TGCGCCAGCAGCTCCGGACATTACGAGCAGTACTTC. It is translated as CASSSGHYEQYF.

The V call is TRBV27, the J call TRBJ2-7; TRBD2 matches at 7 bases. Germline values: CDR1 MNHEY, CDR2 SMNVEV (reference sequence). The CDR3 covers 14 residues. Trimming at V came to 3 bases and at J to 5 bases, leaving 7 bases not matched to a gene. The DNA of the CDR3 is TGTGCCAGCAGTTTGGCGGGAGTACCCCACGAGCAGTACTTC. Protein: CASSLAGVPHEQYF.

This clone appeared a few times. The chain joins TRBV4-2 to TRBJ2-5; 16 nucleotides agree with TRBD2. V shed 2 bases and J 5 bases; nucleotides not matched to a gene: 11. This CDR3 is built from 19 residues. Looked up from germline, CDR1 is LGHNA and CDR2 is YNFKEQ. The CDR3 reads CASSQTFGTSGRAGETQYF. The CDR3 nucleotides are TGTGCCAGCAGCCAAACTTTCGGGACTAGCGGGAGGGCCGGGGAGACCCAGTACTTC.

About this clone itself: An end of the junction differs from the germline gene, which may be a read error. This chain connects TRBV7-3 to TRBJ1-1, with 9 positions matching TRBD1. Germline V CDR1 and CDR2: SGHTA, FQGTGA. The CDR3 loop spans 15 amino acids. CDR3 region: CASSLTTGGLNEAFF. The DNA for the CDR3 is TGTGCCAGCAGCCTAACGACAGGGGGTCTCAATGAAGCTTTCTTT. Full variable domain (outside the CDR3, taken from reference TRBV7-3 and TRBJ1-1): GAGVSQTPSNKVTEKGKYVELRCDPISGHTALYWYRQSLGQGPEFLIYFQGTGAADDSGLPNDRFFAVRPEGSVSTLKIQRTERGDSAVYLCASSLTTGGLNEAFFGQGTRLTVV.

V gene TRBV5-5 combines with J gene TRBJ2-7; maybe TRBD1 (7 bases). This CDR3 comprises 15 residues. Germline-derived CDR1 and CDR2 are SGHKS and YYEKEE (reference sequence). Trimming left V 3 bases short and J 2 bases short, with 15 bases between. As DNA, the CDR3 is TGTGCCAGCAGCTCGGCGGGACAGACAACCTACGAGCAGTACTTC. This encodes CASSSAGQTTYEQYF.

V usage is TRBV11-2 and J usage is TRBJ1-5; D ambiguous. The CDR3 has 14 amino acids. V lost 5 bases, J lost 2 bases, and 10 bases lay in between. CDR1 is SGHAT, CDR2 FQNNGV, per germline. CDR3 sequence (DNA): TGTGCCAGCAGCCAGGCCTCAGGCAATCAGCCCCAGCATTTT. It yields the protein CASSQASGNQPQHF.

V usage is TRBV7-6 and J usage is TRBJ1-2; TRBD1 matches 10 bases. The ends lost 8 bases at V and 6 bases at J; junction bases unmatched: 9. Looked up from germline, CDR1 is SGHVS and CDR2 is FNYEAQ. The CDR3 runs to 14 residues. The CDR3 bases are TGTGCCAGCCGGGGGACAGGGGAAGTGGATGGCTACACCTTC. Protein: CASRGTGEVDGYTF.

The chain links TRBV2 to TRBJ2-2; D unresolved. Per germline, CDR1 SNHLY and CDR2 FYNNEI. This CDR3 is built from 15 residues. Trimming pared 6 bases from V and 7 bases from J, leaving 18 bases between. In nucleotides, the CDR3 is TGTGCCAGCAGCCCCCTGGCTGTTGGCGGCGGGGAGCTGTTTTTT. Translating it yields CASSPLAVGGGELFF.

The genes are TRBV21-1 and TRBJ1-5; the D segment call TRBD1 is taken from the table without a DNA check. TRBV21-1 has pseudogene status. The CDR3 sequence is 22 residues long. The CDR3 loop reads CASRTDFLRGLPCLFSNQPQHF. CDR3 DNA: TGTGCCAGCAGGACGGACTTTTTAAGGGGGCTGCCCTGTTTGTTTAGCAATCAGCCCCAGCATTTT.

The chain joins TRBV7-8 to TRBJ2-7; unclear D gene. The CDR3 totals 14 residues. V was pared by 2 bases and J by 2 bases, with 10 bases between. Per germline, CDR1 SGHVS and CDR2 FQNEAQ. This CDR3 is CASSLPRLTYEQYV. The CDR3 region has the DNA TGTGCCAGCAGCTTACCCAGGCTAACCTACGAGCAGTACGTC.

The CDR3 bases are TGTGCCAGCAATGCGGTGGGGAGGGGGAATGAAAAACTGTTTTTT. Encoded protein: CASNAVGRGNEKLFF. V and J are TRBV5-5 and TRBJ1-4; possibly TRBD1 for D (6 bases). Germline lookup yields CDR1 SGHKS and CDR2 YYEKEE (reference sequence). This CDR3 has 15 amino acids. V was cut by 6 bases and J by 5 bases, with 17 bases left in between.

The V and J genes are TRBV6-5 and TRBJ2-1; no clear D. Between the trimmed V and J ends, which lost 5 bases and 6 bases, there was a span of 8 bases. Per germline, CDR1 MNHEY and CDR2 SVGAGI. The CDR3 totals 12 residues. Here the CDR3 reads CASSEAPNEQFF. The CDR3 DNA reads TGTGCCAGCAGTGAAGCCCCCAATGAGCAGTTCTTC.

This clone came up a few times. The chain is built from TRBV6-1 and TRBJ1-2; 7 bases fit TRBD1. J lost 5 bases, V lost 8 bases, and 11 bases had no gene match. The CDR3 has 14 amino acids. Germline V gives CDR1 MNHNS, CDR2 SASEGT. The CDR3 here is CASDRRDSPYGYTF. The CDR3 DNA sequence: TGTGCCAGCGACCGGCGGGACAGTCCATATGGCTACACCTTC.

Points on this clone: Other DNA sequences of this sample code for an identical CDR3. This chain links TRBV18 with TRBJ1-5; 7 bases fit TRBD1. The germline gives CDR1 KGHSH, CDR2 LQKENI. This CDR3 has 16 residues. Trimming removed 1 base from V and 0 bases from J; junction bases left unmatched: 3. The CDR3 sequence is CASSPQGAGSNQPQHF. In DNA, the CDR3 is TGTGCCAGCTCACCACAGGGGGCGGGTAGCAATCAGCCCCAGCATTTT.

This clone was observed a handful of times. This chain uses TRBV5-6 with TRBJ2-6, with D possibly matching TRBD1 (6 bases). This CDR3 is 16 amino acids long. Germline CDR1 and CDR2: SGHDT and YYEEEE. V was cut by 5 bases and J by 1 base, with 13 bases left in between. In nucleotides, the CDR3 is TGTGCCAGCAGACCGGGACACCGATCTGGGGCCAACGTCCTGACTTTC. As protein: CASRPGHRSGANVLTF.

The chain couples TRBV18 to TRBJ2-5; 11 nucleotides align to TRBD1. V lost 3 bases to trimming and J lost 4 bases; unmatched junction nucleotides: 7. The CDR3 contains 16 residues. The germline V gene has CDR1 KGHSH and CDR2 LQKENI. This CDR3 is CASSPLLGQGGETQYF. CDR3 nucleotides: TGTGCCAGCTCACCGTTGTTGGGACAGGGGGGAGAGACCCAGTACTTC.

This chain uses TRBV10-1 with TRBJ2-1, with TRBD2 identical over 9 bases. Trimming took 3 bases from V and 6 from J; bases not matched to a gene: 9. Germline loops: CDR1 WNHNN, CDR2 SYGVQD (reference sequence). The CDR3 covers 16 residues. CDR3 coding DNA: TGCGCCAGCAGTGAAAGAGCGGGAGGAGGAAGCAATGAGCAGTTCTTC. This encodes CASSERAGGGSNEQFF.

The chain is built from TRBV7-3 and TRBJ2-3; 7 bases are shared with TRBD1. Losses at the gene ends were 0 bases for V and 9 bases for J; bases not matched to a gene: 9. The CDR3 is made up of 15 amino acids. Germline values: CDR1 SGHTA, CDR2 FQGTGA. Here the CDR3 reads CASSLTGSGQKTQYF. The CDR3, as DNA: TGTGCCAGCAGCTTAACTGGTTCGGGACAGAAGACGCAGTATTTT.

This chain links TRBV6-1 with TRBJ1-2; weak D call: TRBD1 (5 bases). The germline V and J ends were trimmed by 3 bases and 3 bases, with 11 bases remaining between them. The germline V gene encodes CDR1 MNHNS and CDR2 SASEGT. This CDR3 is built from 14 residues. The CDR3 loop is CASSEGWGDYGYTF. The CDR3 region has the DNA TGTGCCAGCAGTGAGGGCTGGGGGGACTATGGCTACACCTTC.

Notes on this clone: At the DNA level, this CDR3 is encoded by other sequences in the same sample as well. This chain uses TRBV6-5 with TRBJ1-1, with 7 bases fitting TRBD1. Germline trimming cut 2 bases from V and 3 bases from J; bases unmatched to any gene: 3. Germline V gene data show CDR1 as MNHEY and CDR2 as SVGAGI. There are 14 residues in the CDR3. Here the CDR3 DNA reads TGTGCCAGCAGTTACGACAGGGTGGACACTGAAGCTTTCTTT. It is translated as CASSYDRVDTEAFF.